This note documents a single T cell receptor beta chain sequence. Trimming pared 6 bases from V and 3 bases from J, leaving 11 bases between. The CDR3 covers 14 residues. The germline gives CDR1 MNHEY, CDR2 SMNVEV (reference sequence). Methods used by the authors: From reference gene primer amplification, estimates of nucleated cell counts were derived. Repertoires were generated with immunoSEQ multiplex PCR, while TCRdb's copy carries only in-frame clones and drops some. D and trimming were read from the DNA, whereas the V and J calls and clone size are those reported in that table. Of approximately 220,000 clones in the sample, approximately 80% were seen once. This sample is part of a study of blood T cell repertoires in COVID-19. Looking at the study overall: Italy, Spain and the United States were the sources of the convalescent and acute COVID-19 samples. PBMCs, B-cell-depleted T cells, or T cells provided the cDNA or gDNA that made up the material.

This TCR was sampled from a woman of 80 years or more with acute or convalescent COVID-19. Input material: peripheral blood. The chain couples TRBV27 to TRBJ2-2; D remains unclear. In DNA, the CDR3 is TGTGCCAGCAGAACCGGGTCTCACACCGGGGAGCTGTTTTTT. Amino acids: CASRTGSHTGELFF.